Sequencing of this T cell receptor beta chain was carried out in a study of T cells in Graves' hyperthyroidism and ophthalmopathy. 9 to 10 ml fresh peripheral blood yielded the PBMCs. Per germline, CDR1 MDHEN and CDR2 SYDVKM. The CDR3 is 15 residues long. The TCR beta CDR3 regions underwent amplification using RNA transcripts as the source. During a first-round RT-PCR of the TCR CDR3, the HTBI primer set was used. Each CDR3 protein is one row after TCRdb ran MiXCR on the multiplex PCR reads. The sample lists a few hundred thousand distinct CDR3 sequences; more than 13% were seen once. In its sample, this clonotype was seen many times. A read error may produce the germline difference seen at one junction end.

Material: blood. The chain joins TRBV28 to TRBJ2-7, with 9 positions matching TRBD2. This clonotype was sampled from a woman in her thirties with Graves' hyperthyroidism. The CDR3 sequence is CASEAGVAGAYGQYF. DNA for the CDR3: TGTGCCAGCGAGGCCGGGGTAGCGGGAGCGTACGGGCAGTACTTC.